The table lists the clone carrying this TCR beta chain with many counts. TCRdb itself ran the 5' RACE reads through MiXCR, one entry per CDR3 protein. The profile shows under 45,000 distinct CDR3 sequences, over 9.5% of them singletons. PBMCs numbering 2 million and stored at -80 C yielded the unsorted libraries. This entry comes from a study of neurological immune-mediated disorders. CDR3 size: 13 residues. Germline V gives CDR1 SQVTM, CDR2 ANQGSEA. Trimming shortened V by 6 bases and J by 5 bases, and 16 bases separated the two germline ends. This clonotype was obtained from a female donor in good health. Sequencing was done on a sample of PBMCs. This chain uses TRBV29-1 with TRBJ1-1, with D possibly matching TRBD1 (6 bases). CDR3 nucleotide sequence: TGCAGCGTGCCAGGGACACGAGTAACTGAAGCTTTCTTT. Amino acids: CSVPGTRVTEAFF.